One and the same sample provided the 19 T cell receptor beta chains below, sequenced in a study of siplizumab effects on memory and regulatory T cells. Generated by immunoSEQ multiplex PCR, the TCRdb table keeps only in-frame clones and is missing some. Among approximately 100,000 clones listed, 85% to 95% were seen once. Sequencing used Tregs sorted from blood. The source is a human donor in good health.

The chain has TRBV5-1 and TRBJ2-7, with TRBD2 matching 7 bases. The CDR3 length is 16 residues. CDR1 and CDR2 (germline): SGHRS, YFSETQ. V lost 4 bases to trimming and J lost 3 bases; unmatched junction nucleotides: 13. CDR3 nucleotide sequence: TGCGCCAGCAGCAGAATTAGCGGACTAGTAAACTACGAGCAGTACTTC. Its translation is CASSRISGLVNYEQYF.

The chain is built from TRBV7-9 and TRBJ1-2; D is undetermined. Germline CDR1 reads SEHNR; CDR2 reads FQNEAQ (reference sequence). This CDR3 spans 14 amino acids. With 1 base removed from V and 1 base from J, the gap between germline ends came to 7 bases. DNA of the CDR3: TGTGCCAGCAGCTTAGAGGTTCTTAACTATGGCTACACCTTC. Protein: CASSLEVLNYGYTF.

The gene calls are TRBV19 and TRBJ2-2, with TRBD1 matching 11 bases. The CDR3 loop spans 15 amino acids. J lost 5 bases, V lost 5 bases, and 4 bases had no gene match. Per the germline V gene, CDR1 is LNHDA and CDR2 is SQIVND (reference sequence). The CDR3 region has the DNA TGTGCCAGTAGTCAGGGACAGGGGGTTACCGGGGAGCTGTTTTTT. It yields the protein CASSQGQGVTGELFF.

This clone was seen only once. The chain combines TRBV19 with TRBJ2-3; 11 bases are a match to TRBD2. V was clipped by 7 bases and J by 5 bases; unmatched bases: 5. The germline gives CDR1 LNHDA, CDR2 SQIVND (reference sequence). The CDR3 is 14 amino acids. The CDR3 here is CASNGGLAVDTQYF. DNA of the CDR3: TGTGCCAGTAATGGGGGACTAGCGGTAGATACGCAGTATTTT.

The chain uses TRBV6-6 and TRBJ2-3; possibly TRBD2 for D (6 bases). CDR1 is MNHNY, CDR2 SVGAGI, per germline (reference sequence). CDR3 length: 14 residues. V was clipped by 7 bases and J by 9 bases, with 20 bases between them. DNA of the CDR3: TGTGCCAGCATTGGGACTCTGCGGGGAGGAACGCAGTATTTT. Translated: CASIGTLRGGTQYF.

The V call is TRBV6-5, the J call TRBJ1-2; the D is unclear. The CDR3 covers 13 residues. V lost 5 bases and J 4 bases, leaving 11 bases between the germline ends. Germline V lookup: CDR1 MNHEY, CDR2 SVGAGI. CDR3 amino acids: CASSPLGSYGYTF. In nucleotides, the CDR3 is TGTGCCAGCAGTCCCCTAGGGAGCTATGGCTACACCTTC.

CDR3 DNA: TGTGCCAGCAGCCCCGGCCCGGGGAACACTGAAGCTTTCTTT. Its protein is CASSPGPGNTEAFF. This chain uses TRBV11-3 with TRBJ1-1; D not resolved. This CDR3 is built from 14 residues. Deletions cut 5 bases from V and 1 base from J, with 11 bases between. The germline gives CDR1 SGHNT, CDR2 YENEEA.

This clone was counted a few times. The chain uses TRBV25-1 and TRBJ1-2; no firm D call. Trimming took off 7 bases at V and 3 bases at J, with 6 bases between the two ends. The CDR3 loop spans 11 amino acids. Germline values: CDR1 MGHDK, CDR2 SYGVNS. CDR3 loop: CASKAYYGYTF. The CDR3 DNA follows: TGTGCCAGCAAGGCCTACTATGGCTACACCTTC.

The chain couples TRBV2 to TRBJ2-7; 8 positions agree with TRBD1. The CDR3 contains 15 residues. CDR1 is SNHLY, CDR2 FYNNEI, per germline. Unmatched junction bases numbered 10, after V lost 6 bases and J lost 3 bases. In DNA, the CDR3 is TGTGCCAGCAGACGGACAGGGCCCCCTTTCTACGAGCAGTACTTC. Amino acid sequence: CASRRTGPPFYEQYF.

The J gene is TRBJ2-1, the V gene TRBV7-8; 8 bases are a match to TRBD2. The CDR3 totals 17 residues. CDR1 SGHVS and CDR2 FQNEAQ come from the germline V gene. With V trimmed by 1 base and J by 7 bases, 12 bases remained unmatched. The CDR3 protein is CASSLVDLRGRKNEQFF. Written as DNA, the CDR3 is TGTGCCAGCAGCTTAGTGGATTTGCGCGGGAGGAAGAATGAGCAGTTCTTC.

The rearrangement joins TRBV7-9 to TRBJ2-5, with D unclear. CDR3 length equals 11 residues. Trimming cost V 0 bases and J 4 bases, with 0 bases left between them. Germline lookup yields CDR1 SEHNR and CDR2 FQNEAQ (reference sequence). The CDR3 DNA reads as TGTGCCAGCAGCTTAGCAGAGACCCAGTACTTC. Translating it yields CASSLAETQYF.

The CDR3 DNA reads TGTGCCAGCAGGGGGGCTGAGCAGTTCTTC. It yields the protein CASRGAEQFF. The V call is TRBV6-5, the J call TRBJ2-1; TRBD1 is a possible D gene (6 bases). V was clipped by 6 bases and J by 9 bases, with 6 bases between them. This CDR3 has 10 amino acids. Germline V lookup: CDR1 MNHEY, CDR2 SVGAGI.

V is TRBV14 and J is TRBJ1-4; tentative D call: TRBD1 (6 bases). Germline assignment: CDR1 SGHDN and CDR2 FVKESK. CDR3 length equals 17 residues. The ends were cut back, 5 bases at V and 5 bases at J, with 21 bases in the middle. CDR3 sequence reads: CASSSQGSTRGNEKLFF. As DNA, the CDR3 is TGTGCCAGCAGCTCACAAGGTTCGACAAGGGGGAATGAAAAACTGTTTTTT.

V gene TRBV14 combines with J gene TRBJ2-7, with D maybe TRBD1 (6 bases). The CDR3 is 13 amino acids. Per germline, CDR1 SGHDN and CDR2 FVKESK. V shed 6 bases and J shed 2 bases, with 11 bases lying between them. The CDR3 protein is CASRRTATYEQYF. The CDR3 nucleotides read TGTGCCAGCAGACGGACAGCGACCTACGAGCAGTACTTC. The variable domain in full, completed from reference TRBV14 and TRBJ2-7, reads EAGVTQFPSHSVIEKGQTVTLRCDPISGHDNLYWYRRVMGKEIKFLLHFVKESKQDESGMPNNRFLAERTGGTYSTLKVQPAELEDSGVYFCASRRTATYEQYFGPGTRLTVT.

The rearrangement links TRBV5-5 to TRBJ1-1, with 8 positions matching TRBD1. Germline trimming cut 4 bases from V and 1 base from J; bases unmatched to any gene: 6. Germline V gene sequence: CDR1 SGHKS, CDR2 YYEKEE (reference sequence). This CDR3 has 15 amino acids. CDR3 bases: TGTGCCAGCAGCCGAGGACAGGGCCGGAACACTGAAGCTTTCTTT. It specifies CASSRGQGRNTEAFF.

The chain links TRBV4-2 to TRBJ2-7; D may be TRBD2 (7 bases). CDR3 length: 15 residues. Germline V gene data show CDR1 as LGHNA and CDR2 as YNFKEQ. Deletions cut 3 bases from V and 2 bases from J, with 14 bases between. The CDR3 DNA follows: TGTGCCAGCAGCCAGTGGCGGGGGCAAACCTACGAGCAGTACTTC. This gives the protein CASSQWRGQTYEQYF.

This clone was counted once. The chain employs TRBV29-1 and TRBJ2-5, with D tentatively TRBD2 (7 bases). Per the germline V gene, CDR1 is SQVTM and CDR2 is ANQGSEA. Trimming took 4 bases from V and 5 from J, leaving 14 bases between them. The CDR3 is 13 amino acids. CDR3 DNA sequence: TGCAGCGTTGGAGGGGGGGCTTTTGAGACCCAGTACTTC. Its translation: CSVGGGAFETQYF.

The CDR3 coding sequence is TGCGCCAGCAGCTTGCCACTAGCGGGAGGGACCTACGAGCAGTACTTC. It specifies CASSLPLAGGTYEQYF. The V gene is TRBV5-1, the J gene TRBJ2-7; TRBD2 matches at 13 bases. CDR1 and CDR2 from the germline V gene are SGHRS and YFSETQ. The length of the CDR3 is 16 residues. The junction had 3 bases not matched to a gene; V was cut back by 1 base and J by 2 bases.

CDR3 sequence: CASPLDTQETQYF. The CDR3 nucleotides are TGTGCCAGCCCCTTGGACACCCAAGAGACCCAGTACTTC. The rearrangement joins TRBV9 to TRBJ2-5; TRBD1 is a possible D gene (5 bases). CDR3 length: 13 amino acids. The germline CDR1 and CDR2 sequences are SGDLS and YYNGEE. Trimming took off 7 bases at V and 1 base at J, with 11 bases between the two ends.